The clone carrying this T cell receptor (beta chain) was counted a few times. Its antigen is unknown. This entry is derived from a study of CD8 T cells in ankylosing spondylitis. Findings of the study overall: Disease-linked clones reportedly concentrated significantly in matched ankylosing spondylitis synovial fluid. Earlier reports found some motif variants in synovial fluid and blood in reactive arthritis. The study identified a TCR beta motif of seven or eight highly homologous variants that appeared characteristic of ankylosing spondylitis blood.

Germline-derived CDR1 and CDR2 are MNHNS and SASEGT. V lost 8 bases to trimming and J lost 3 bases, with 11 bases between them. The CDR3 has 13 residues. By quantitative 5'-RACE with molecular barcodes, the TCR beta libraries were made. From the 5' RACE reads, TCRdb called clonotypes with MiXCR, one entry per CDR3 protein. This sample yields around 430,000 distinct CDR3 sequences, of which under 20% are seen a single time; approximately 1% belongs to the top ten. The sequencing input was blood, either unsorted or a sorted T cell fraction (not recorded which). The V gene is TRBV6-1, the J gene TRBJ1-5; D ambiguous. This sequence originates from a male donor with ankylosing spondylitis. CDR3 protein: CASLSRFNQPQHF. The CDR3 region has the DNA TGTGCCAGCTTGAGCAGGTTCAATCAGCCCCAGCATTTT.